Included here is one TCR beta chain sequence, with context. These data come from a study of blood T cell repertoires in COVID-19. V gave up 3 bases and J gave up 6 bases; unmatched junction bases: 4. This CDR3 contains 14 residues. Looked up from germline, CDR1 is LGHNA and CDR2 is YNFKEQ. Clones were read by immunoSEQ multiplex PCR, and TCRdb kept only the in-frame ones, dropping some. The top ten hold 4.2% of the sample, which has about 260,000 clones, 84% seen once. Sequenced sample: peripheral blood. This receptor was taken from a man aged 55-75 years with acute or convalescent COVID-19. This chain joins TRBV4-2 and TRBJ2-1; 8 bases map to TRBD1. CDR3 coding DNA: TGTGCCAGCAGCCAGACAGGGGCAGGCAATGAGCAGTTCTTC. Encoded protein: CASSQTGAGNEQFF.